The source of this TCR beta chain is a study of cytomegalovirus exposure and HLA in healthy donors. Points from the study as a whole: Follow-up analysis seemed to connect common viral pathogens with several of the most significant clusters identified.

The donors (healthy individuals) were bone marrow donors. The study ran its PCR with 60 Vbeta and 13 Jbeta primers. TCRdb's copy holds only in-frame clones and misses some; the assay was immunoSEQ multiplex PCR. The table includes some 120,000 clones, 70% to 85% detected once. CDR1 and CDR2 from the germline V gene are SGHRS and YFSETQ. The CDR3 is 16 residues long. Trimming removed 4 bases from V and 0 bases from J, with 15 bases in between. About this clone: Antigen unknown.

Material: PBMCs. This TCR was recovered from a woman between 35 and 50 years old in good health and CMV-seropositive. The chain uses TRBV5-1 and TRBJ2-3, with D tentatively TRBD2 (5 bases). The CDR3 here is CASSPSTRMSTDTQYF. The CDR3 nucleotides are TGCGCCAGCAGCCCCTCAACTAGAATGAGCACAGATACGCAGTATTTT.